One and the same sample provided the 9 T cell receptor beta chains below, sequenced in a study of CD8 T cells in ankylosing spondylitis. General observations from the study: Blood of patients with ankylosing spondylitis appeared to be characterized by a TCR beta motif of several highly homologous variants.

In TCRdb, the 5' RACE reads were re-called with MiXCR into one record per CDR3 protein. The data hold a few hundred thousand distinct CDR3 sequences, with roughly 6.6% observed a single time. No antigens are known for them. Sequenced: blood, either unsorted or a sorted T cell fraction (not recorded which). These receptors were taken from a male donor with ankylosing spondylitis.

The gene calls are TRBV3-1 and TRBJ1-6; D unresolved. V was shortened by 0 bases and J by 7 bases, with 16 bases between the two germline ends. The CDR3 contains 17 residues. Germline assignment: CDR1 LGHDT and CDR2 YNNKEL (reference sequence). The CDR3: CASSQDFGGEGNSPLHF. In DNA form, the CDR3 reads TGTGCCAGCAGCCAAGATTTTGGCGGCGAAGGGAATTCACCCCTCCACTTT.

This clonotype was picked up many times. The gene calls are TRBV7-6 and TRBJ1-1; D unclear. The ends were cut back, 5 bases at V and 0 bases at J, with 16 bases in the middle. From germline, CDR1 is SGHVS and CDR2 FNYEAQ. CDR3 length: 16 amino acids. In DNA form, the CDR3 reads TGTGCCAGCAGCCCAGATGTGGTTTGGATGAACACTGAAGCTTTCTTT. Protein sequence: CASSPDVVWMNTEAFF.

At least ten counts were recorded for this clonotype. This sequence joins TRBV28 and TRBJ2-5; D possibly corresponds to TRBD1 (7 bases). The CDR3 runs 16 residues. Trimming pared 7 bases from V and 1 base from J, leaving 19 bases between. The germline V gene encodes CDR1 MDHEN and CDR2 SYDVKM. CDR3 sequence: CASILSAGQPQETQYF. CDR3 in DNA: TGTGCCAGCATCCTCTCCGCGGGACAGCCCCAAGAGACCCAGTACTTC. The whole variable domain, filled in from reference TRBV28 and TRBJ2-5, reads DVKVTQSSRYLVKRTGEKVFLECVQDMDHENMFWYRQDPGLGLRLIYFSYDVKMKEKGDIPEGYSVSREKKERFSLILESASTNQTSMYLCASILSAGQPQETQYFGPGTRLLVL.

V is TRBV6-2 or TRBV6-3 and J is TRBJ2-1; D assignment may be TRBD1 or TRBD2 (5 bases each). Germline-derived CDR1 and CDR2 are MNHEY and SVGEGT. The V end was cut by 0 bases, the J end by 15 bases, with 15 bases between. The CDR3 covers 13 residues. CDR3 protein: CASSYSKSGARFF. CDR3 in DNA: TGTGCCAGCAGTTACTCGAAGTCCGGGGCCAGGTTCTTC.

This clonotype appeared many times. The genes are TRBV12-3 or TRBV12-4 and TRBJ2-7; 8 bases are shared with TRBD1. The length of the CDR3 is 15 residues. Trimming took 5 bases from V and 4 from J; bases not matched to a gene: 10. CDR3 protein: CASSRTGIFGYEQYF. In DNA form, the CDR3 reads TGTGCCAGCAGTCGGACAGGGATCTTTGGGTACGAGCAGTACTTC.

At least ten counts were recorded for this clonotype. V usage is TRBV27 and J usage is TRBJ1-1; a possible D gene is TRBD1 (5 bases). The CDR3 loop spans 17 amino acids. Trimming left V 3 bases short and J 4 bases short, with 21 bases between. The V gene's germline CDR1 is MNHEY and CDR2 SMNVEV (reference sequence). The CDR3 nucleotides are TGTGCCAGCAGTTTTCAAGGGGTGCCCGGAAGTGGCACTGAAGCTTTCTTT. It encodes CASSFQGVPGSGTEAFF.

This clonotype was recorded at least ten times. The chain recombines TRBV5-1 with TRBJ1-1, with D maybe TRBD1 (5 bases). Germline CDR1 reads SGHRS; CDR2 reads YFSETQ. CDR3 length: 14 residues. Trimming took off 6 bases at V and 1 base at J, with 13 bases between the two ends. CDR3 in DNA: TGCGCCAGCAACGAGCGAACAGGGAACACTGAAGCTTTCTTT. Protein product: CASNERTGNTEAFF.

This clonotype was seen at least ten times. A read error may produce the germline difference seen at one junction end. The CDR3, as DNA: TGTGCCAGCAGTTTAGCTCGACTAGCGTACTACAATGAGCAGTTCTTC. As protein: CASSLARLAYYNEQFF. This chain uses TRBV7-2 with TRBJ2-1, with 8 bases lining up with TRBD2. The germline gives CDR1 SGHTA, CDR2 FQGNSA. The CDR3 extends over 16 amino acids.

This clonotype occurred many times. The CDR3 DNA follows: TGCAGTGCTAGAGCGGAGACAGGGGACACCTACAATGAGCAGTTCTTC. Protein: CSARAETGDTYNEQFF. The chain combines TRBV20-1 with TRBJ2-1, with 8 bases matching TRBD1. The CDR3 covers 16 residues. J was trimmed by 2 bases and V by 1 base; bases with no gene match: 7. Germline V gene data show CDR1 as DFQATT and CDR2 as SNEGSKA (reference sequence).